This TCR beta chain was obtained from a study of T cells in Graves' hyperthyroidism and ophthalmopathy. V shed 3 bases, J shed 0 bases, and the junction held 3 bases outside the gene matches. Per germline, CDR1 MRHNA and CDR2 SNTAGT. This CDR3 contains 15 residues. As concerns this clonotype: Its antigen is not known.

TCR beta CDR3 region amplification was performed from RNA transcripts. Researchers ran a first-round RT-PCR on the TCR CDR3 using the HTBI primer set. From the multiplex PCR reads, TCRdb called clonotypes with MiXCR, one entry per CDR3 protein. Of over 250,000 distinct CDR3 sequences in the sample, roughly 13% were seen once. Findings of the study overall: Most thyroid clonotypes with frequency above 0.001 were detected in blood. With a median lead of 6.5 months before onset, the model predicted ophthalmopathy.

It was uncontrolled infection, other autoimmune disease, pregnancy or lactation that excluded patients. This sequence joins TRBV6-4 and TRBJ1-2; TRBD1 aligns across 8 bases. This sequence originates from a woman aged 40 to 55 with Graves' ophthalmopathy. Source material: blood. The CDR3: CASSEPGQANYGYTF. In DNA form, the CDR3 reads TGTGCCAGCAGTGAACCGGGACAGGCTAACTATGGCTACACCTTC.